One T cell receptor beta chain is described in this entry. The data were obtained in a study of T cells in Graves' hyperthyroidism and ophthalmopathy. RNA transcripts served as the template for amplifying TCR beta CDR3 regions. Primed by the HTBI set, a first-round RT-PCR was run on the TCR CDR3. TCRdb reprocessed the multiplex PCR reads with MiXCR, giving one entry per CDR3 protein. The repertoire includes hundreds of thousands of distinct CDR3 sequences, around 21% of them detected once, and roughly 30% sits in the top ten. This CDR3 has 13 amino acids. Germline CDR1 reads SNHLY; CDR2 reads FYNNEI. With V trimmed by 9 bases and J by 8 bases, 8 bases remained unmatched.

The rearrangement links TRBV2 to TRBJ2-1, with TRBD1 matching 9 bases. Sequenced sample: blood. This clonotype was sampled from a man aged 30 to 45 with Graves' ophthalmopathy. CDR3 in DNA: TGTGCCAGGGCACAGGGGGCGGGAGATGAGCAGTTCTTC. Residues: CARAQGAGDEQFF.